The sequence of this TCR beta chain was determined in a study of sequential checkpoint blockade in melanoma. The overall study: Arm A got nivolumab then ipilimumab; arm B the reverse, 1:1. After nivolumab or ipilimumab alone, approximately 22 patients had week-13 rebiopsies.

Profiling relied on immunoSEQ multiplex PCR, and the TCRdb table lists in-frame clones only, not all of them. Of around 10,000 clones in the sample, about 27% were seen once. The study's findings and limits: Pretreatment TIL clonality tracked with response in the nivolumab-first arm.

Treatment here: randomized to nivolumab then ipilimumab (arm A) or the reverse (arm B). V was pared by 4 bases and J by 6 bases, with 11 bases between. The germline CDR1 and CDR2 sequences are SGDLS and YYNGEE. The CDR3 is 13 amino acids. A word on this clone: Its antigen is not known.

The sample here was tumor tissue (inferred from file names), taken from a patient given nivolumab and ipilimumab in sequence. The sequence derives from a human donor with melanoma. This chain connects TRBV9 to TRBJ1-5, with D maybe TRBD1 (5 bases). The chain's CDR3 is CASSRGFAQPQHF. DNA for the CDR3: TGTGCCAGCAGCCGGGGGTTTGCTCAGCCCCAGCATTTT. The entire variable domain, with the rest obtained from reference TRBV9 and TRBJ1-5, is as follows: DSGVTQTPKHLITATGQRVTLRCSPRSGDLSVYWYQQSLDQGLQFLIQYYNGEERAKGNILERFSAQQFPDLHSELNLSSLELGDSALYFCASSRGFAQPQHFGDGTRLSIL.